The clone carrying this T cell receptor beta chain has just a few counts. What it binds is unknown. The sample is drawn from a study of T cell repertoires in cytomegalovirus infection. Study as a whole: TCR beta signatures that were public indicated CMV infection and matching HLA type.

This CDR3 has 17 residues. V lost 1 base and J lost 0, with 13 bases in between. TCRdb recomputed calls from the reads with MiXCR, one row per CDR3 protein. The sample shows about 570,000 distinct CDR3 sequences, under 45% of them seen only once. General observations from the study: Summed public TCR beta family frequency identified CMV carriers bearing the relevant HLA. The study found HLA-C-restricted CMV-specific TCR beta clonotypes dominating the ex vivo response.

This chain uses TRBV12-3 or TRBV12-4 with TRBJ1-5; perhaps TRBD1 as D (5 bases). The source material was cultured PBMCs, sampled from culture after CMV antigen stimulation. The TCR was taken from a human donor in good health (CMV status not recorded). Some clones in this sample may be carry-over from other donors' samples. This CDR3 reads CASSLVGGSLSNQPQHF. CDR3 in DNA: TGTGCCAGCAGTTTAGTTGGGGGGTCCCTTAGCAATCAGCCCCAGCATTTT.